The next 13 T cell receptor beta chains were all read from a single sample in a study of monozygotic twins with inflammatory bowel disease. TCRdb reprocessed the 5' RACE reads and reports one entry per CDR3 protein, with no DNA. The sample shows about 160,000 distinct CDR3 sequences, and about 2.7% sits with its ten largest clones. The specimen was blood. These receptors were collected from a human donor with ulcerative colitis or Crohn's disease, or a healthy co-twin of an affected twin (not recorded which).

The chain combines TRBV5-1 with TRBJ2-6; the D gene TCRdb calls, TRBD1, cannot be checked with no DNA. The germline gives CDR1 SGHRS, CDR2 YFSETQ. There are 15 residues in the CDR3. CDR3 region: CASSLEGQGANVLTF.

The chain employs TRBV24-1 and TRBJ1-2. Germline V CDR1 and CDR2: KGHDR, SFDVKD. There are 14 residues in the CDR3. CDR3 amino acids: CATSDRTFNYGYTF.

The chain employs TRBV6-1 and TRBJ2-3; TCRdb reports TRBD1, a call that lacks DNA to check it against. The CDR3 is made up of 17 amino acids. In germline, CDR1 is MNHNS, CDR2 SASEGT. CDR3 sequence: CASSEALLGDSTDTQYF.

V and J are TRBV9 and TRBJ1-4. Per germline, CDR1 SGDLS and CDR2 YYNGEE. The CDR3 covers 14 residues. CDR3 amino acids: CASSSPLIGEKLFF. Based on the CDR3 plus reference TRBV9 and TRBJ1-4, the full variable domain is DSGVTQTPKHLITATGQRVTLRCSPRSGDLSVYWYQQSLDQGLQFLIQYYNGEERAKGNILERFSAQQFPDLHSELNLSSLELGDSALYFCASSSPLIGEKLFFGSGTQLSVL.

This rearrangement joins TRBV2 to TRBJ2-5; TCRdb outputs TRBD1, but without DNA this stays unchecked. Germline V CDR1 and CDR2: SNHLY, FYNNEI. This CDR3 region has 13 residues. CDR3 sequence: CASSFLGEETQYF.

The CDR3 sequence: CASSGGLRNTEAFF. The chain recombines TRBV2 with TRBJ1-1. CDR1 SNHLY and CDR2 FYNNEI come from the germline V gene. The CDR3 sequence is 14 residues long.

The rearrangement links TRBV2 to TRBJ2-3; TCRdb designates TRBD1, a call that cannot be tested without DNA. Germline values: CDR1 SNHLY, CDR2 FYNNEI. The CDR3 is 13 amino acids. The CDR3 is CASTGRGGDTQYF. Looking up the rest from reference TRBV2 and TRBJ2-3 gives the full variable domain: EPEVTQTPSHQVTQMGQEVILRCVPISNHLYFYWYRQILGQKVEFLVSFYNNEISEKSEIFDDQFSVERPDGSNFTLKIRSTKLEDSAMYFCASTGRGGDTQYFGPGTRLTVL.

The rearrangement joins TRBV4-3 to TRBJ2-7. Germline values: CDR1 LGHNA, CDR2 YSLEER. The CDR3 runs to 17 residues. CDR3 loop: CASSQDLHGGYNYEQYF.

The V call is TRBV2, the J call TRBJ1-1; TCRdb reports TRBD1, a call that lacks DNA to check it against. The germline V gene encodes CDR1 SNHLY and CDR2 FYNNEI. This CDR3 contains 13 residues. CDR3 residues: CASSLAGGTEAFF.

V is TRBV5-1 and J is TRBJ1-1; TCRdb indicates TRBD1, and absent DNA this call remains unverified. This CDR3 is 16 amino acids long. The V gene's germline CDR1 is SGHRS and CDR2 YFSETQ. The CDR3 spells CASSRGTGASNTEAFF.

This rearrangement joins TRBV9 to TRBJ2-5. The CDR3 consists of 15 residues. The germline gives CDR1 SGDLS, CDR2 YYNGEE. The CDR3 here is CASSLGKRDQETQYF. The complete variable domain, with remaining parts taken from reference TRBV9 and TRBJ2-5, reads DSGVTQTPKHLITATGQRVTLRCSPRSGDLSVYWYQQSLDQGLQFLIQYYNGEERAKGNILERFSAQQFPDLHSELNLSSLELGDSALYFCASSLGKRDQETQYFGPGTRLLVL.

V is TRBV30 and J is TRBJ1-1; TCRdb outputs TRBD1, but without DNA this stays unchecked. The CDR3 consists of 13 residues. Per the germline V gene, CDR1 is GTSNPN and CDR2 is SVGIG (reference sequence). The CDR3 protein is CAWRGALNTEAFF. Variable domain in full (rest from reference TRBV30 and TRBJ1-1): SQTIHQWPATLVQPVGSPLSLECTVEGTSNPNLYWYRQAAGRGLQLLFYSVGIGQISSEVPQNLSASRPQDRQFILSSKKLLLSDSGFYLCAWRGALNTEAFFGQGTRLTVV.

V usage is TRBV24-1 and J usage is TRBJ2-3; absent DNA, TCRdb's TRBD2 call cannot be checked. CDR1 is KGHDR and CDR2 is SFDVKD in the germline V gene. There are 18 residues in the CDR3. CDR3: CATSESSPGPSKRDTQYF.